The 7 T cell receptor beta chains reported below all come from one sample, sequenced in a study of blood T cells in healthy people across ages. The use of a sample-barcoded 5' primer and a J-beta primer mix characterized a second PCR of roughly 6 to 11 cycles. TCRdb redid the calling of the 5' RACE reads with MiXCR, one entry per CDR3 protein. The sample has around 780,000 distinct CDR3 sequences, roughly 56% seen once. Sequencing used blood. These TCRs come from a man in his forties in good health.

In DNA, the CDR3 is TGTGCCAGCAGCGACATTACAGGGGGCGCGTCCTATGGCTACACCTTC. Translated, it gives CASSDITGGASYGYTF. V usage is TRBV3-1 and J usage is TRBJ1-2; 9 positions agree with TRBD1. The CDR3 loop spans 16 amino acids. The J segment lost 4 bases and the V segment lost 5 bases, leaving 11 bases of the junction unmatched. The germline V gene has CDR1 LGHDT and CDR2 YNNKEL (reference sequence). The entire variable domain, with the rest obtained from reference TRBV3-1 and TRBJ1-2, is as follows: DTAVSQTPKYLVTQMGNDKSIKCEQNLGHDTMYWYKQDSKKFLKIMFSYNNKELIINETVPNRFSPKSPDKAHLNLHINSLELGDSAVYFCASSDITGGASYGYTFGSGTRLTVV.

Concerning this clonotype: The junction departs from the called germline gene at one end, perhaps through a read error. The rearrangement uses TRBV28 and TRBJ2-7, with a weak D call TRBD1 (6 bases). Germline V gene data show CDR1 as MDHEN and CDR2 as SYDVKM. There are 15 residues in the CDR3. CDR3 sequence (DNA): TGTGCCGGCAGTCCAGGGGCGCCTTCCTCCTACGAGCAGTACTTC. This translates into CAGSPGAPSSYEQYF.

Only one count was recorded for this clonotype. The chain combines TRBV12-3 or TRBV12-4 with TRBJ1-5; D ambiguous. This CDR3 is 14 amino acids long. V gave up 3 bases and J gave up 2 bases, with 8 bases separating them. This chain's CDR3 is CASSFRSGNQPQHF. The DNA of the CDR3 is TGTGCCAGCAGTTTCCGGTCTGGCAATCAGCCCCAGCATTTT.

The CDR3 here is CASSLSEIDVLSNQPQHF. CDR3 DNA sequence: TGTGCCAGCAGCTTGTCCGAGATAGACGTTCTTAGCAATCAGCCCCAGCATTTT. This rearrangement joins TRBV5-5 to TRBJ1-5; D is unclear. Between the trimmed V and J ends, which lost 1 base and 0 bases, there was a span of 17 bases. Germline lookup yields CDR1 SGHKS and CDR2 YYEKEE (reference sequence). The CDR3 is 18 residues long.

The chain is built from TRBV25-1 and TRBJ2-6; TRBD2 agrees at 12 bases. V was clipped by 6 bases and J by 2 bases; unmatched bases: 2. The germline CDR1 and CDR2 sequences are MGHDK and SYGVNS. The CDR3 is made up of 16 amino acids. The CDR3 here is CASSSSGRAGANVLTF. In DNA, the CDR3 is TGTGCCAGCAGCTCTAGCGGGAGGGCTGGGGCCAACGTCCTGACTTTC.

This sequence joins TRBV4-1 and TRBJ2-7; 7 bases map to TRBD1. The CDR3 runs to 14 residues. V lost 0 bases and J lost 4; bases outside the gene matches: 3. From germline, CDR1 is MGHRA and CDR2 YSYEKL. In DNA form, the CDR3 reads TGCGCCAGCAGCCAAGAGACAGGGTTTTACGAGCAGTACTTC. This gives the protein CASSQETGFYEQYF.

This clonotype has just a few counts. The chain uses TRBV6-5 and TRBJ2-7, with 10 bases fitting TRBD1. The CDR3 extends over 13 amino acids. Germline V gene sequence: CDR1 MNHEY, CDR2 SVGAGI. The ends lost 6 bases at V and 6 bases at J; junction bases unmatched: 5. CDR3 in DNA: TGTGCCAGCAGCTCCCGGGACAGGGGCGAGCAGTACTTC. The encoded protein is CASSSRDRGEQYF.